This TCR beta chain is drawn from a study of T cell clonality in common variable immunodeficiency. Study-wide results and limits: Reportedly, TCR beta sequences from common variable immunodeficiency showed fewer deletions and N-nucleotide insertions.

This clone appeared many times. Its antigen is as yet unknown. The CDR3 extends 3 residues past the end of the read, so its final part is completed from the germline J gene. Sequencing input was equivalent genomic DNA from CVID and controls. Data came from immunoSEQ multiplex PCR; TCRdb stores just in-frame clones and leaves some out. The sample is made up of about 33,000 clones, none counted only once. The germline gives CDR1 GTSNPN, CDR2 SVGIG (reference sequence). CDR3 length: 15 residues. V was pared by 2 bases and J by 6 bases, with 12 bases of the junction left unmatched. The sequenced sample was peripheral blood mononuclear cells. The clonotype originates from a human donor with common variable immunodeficiency. The V and J genes are TRBV30 and TRBJ2-5; TRBD1 agrees at 7 bases. The sequenced CDR3 bases are TGTGCCTGGAGTCAAAGAGGGGCAGGGGGTCAGACC. It specifies CAWSQRGAGGQT. The full CDR3 protein is CAWSQRGAGGQTQYF.